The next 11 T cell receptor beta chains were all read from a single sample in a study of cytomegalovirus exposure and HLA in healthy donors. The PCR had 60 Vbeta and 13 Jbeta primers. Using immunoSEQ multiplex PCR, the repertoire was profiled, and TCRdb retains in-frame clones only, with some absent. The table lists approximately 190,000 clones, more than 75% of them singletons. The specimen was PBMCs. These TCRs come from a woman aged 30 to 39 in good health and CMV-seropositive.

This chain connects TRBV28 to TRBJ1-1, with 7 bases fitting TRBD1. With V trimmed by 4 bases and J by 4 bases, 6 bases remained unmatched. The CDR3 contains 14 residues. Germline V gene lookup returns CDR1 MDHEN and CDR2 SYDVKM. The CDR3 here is CASSSPGQSTEAFF. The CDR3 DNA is TGTGCCAGCAGTTCCCCGGGACAGAGCACTGAAGCTTTCTTT. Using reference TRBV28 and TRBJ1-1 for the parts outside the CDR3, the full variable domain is DVKVTQSSRYLVKRTGEKVFLECVQDMDHENMFWYRQDPGLGLRLIYFSYDVKMKEKGDIPEGYSVSREKKERFSLILESASTNQTSMYLCASSSPGQSTEAFFGQGTRLTVV.

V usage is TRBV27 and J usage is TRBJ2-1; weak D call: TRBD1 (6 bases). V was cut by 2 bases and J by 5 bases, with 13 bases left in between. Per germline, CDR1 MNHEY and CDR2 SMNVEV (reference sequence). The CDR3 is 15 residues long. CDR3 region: CASSLARGSDNEQFF. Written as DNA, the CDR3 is TGTGCCAGCAGTTTAGCCAGGGGATCGGACAATGAGCAGTTCTTC.

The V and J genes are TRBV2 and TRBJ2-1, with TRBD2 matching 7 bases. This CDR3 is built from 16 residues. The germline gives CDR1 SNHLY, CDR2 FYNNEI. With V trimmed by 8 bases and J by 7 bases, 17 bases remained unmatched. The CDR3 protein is CASRQSLAVVENEQFF. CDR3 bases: TGTGCCAGCCGGCAGAGCCTAGCGGTAGTTGAGAATGAGCAGTTCTTC.

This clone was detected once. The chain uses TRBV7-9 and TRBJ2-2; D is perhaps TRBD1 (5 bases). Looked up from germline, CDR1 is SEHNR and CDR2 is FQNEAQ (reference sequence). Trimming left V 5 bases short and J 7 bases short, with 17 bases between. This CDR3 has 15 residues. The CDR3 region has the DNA TGTGCCAGCAGCCACGCAAAGGGGCGTCACGGGGAGCTGTTTTTT. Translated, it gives CASSHAKGRHGELFF.

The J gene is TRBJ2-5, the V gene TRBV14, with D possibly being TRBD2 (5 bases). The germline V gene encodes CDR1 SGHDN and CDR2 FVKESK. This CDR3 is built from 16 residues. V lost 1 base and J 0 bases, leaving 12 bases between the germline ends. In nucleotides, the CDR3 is TGTGCCAGCAGCCAAGGATCGGGGTGGTACCAAGAGACCCAGTACTTC. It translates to CASSQGSGWYQETQYF.

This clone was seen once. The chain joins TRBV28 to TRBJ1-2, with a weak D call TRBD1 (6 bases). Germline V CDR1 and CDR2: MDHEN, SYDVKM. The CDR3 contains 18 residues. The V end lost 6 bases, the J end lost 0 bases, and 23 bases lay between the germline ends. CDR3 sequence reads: CASSPLGTSSLANYGYTF. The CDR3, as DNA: TGTGCCAGCAGCCCCTTAGGGACATCCTCTTTAGCTAACTATGGCTACACCTTC.

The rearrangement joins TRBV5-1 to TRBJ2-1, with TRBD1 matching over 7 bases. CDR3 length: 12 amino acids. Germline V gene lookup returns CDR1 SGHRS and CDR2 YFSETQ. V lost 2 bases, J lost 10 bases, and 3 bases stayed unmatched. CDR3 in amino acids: CASSLQGTEQFF. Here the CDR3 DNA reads TGCGCCAGCAGCTTACAGGGGACGGAGCAGTTCTTC.

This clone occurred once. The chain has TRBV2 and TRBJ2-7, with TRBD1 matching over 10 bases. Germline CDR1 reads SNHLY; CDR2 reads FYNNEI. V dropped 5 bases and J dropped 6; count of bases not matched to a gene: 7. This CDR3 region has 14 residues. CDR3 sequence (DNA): TGTGCCAGCAGTTACGACAGGGGGCTTGGCGAGCAGTACTTC. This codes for CASSYDRGLGEQYF.

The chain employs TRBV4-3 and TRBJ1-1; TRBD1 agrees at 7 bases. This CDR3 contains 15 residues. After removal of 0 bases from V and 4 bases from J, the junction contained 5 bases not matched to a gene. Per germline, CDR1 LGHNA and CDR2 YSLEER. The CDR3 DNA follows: TGCGCCAGCAGCCAAGACAGGGGGAGGAGCACTGAAGCTTTCTTT. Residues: CASSQDRGRSTEAFF.

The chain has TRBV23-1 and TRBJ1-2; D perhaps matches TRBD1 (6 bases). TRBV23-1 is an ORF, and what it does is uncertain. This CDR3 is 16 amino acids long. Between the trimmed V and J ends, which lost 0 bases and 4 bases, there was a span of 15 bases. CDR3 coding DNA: TGCGCCAGCAGTCAATCACGGTCGACAGGTCTCTATGGCTACACCTTC. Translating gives CASSQSRSTGLYGYTF.

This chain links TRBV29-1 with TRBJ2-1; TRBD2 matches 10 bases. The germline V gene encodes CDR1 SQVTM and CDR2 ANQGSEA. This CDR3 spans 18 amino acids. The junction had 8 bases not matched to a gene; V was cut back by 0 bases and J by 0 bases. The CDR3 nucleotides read TGCAGCGTTGAAGATACGGGACTAGCGCTTGGCTCCTACAATGAGCAGTTCTTC. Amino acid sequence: CSVEDTGLALGSYNEQFF.